Listed here are 17 T cell receptor beta chains from one sample, sequenced in a study of T-cell memory formation after mild COVID-19. MiXCR, applied by TCRdb to the 5' RACE reads, yields one record per CDR3 protein. This repertoire shows fewer than 250,000 distinct CDR3 sequences, about 10% found once; its top ten account for 3% to 3.5%. Sequencing used PBMCs or a T cell subset sorted from them (not recorded which). The receptors shown here come from a man aged 18-30 years who had mild COVID-19 (a few samples of this study predate the infection). Cell type and time point are not known.

V usage is TRBV11-2 and J usage is TRBJ1-3; no clear D. Trimming shortened V by 5 bases and J by 3 bases, and 17 bases separated the two germline ends. Germline CDR1 and CDR2: SGHAT and FQNNGV. The CDR3 is made up of 16 amino acids. The CDR3 here is CASSPNGPKDGNTIYF. In DNA form, the CDR3 reads TGTGCCAGCAGCCCTAATGGTCCTAAGGATGGAAACACCATATATTTT. Combining the CDR3 with reference TRBV11-2 and TRBJ1-3 gives the whole variable domain EAGVAQSPRYKIIEKRQSVAFWCNPISGHATLYWYQQILGQGPKLLIQFQNNGVVDDSQLPKDRFSAERLKGVDSTLKIQPAKLEDSAVYLCASSPNGPKDGNTIYFGEGSWLTVV.

This clonotype came up a few times. This chain links TRBV5-5 with TRBJ2-7; D may be TRBD2 (6 bases). The CDR3 spans 15 residues. V was shortened by 1 base and J by 2 bases, with 13 bases between the two germline ends. The germline V gene encodes CDR1 SGHKS and CDR2 YYEKEE (reference sequence). CDR3 sequence: CASSLSGERTYEQYF. The DNA of the CDR3 is TGTGCCAGCAGCTTGTCGGGGGAGAGGACCTACGAGCAGTACTTC. The variable domain in full, with the rest retrieved from reference TRBV5-5 and TRBJ2-7, is DAGVTQSPTHLIKTRGQQVTLRCSPISGHKSVSWYQQVLGQGPQFIFQYYEKEERGRGNFPDRFSARQFPNYSSELNVNALLLGDSALYLCASSLSGERTYEQYFGPGTRLTVT.

The DNA of the CDR3 is TGCAGTGCTGGCCACGGGGGGGCCTTTACAGATACGCAGTATTTT. It specifies CSAGHGGAFTDTQYF. The J gene is TRBJ2-3, the V gene TRBV20-1; 8 bases fit TRBD2. This CDR3 region has 15 residues. With V trimmed by 5 bases and J by 3 bases, 10 bases remained unmatched. Germline lookup yields CDR1 DFQATT and CDR2 SNEGSKA (reference sequence).

There are a few counts of this clonotype. V usage is TRBV7-2 and J usage is TRBJ1-2; 8 bases align to TRBD1. The trim removed 5 bases at V and 6 bases at J, leaving 8 bases unmatched. CDR1 and CDR2 from the germline V gene are SGHTA and FQGNSA. The CDR3 is made up of 14 amino acids. In DNA form, the CDR3 reads TGTGCCAGCAGCGACCGACAGGGGAGTCATGGCTACACCTTC. Translating it yields CASSDRQGSHGYTF.

In its sample, this clonotype was seen a few times. This rearrangement joins TRBV3-1 to TRBJ2-7; tentative D call: TRBD2 (6 bases). Germline lookup yields CDR1 LGHDT and CDR2 YNNKEL (reference sequence). The CDR3 is 13 residues long. Between the trimmed V and J ends, which lost 4 bases and 7 bases, there was a span of 14 bases. The CDR3 region is CASSRDSGREQYF. In nucleotides, the CDR3 is TGTGCCAGCAGCCGGGACTCCGGTCGAGAGCAGTACTTC.

This clonotype was seen only a few times. The rearrangement joins TRBV29-1 to TRBJ2-1; maybe TRBD1 (5 bases). This CDR3 is built from 14 residues. Germline CDR1 reads SQVTM; CDR2 reads ANQGSEA. The V and J ends lost 2 bases and 8 bases respectively, with 16 bases between them. CDR3 in DNA: TGCAGCGTTGAACGGCGGTTTGGGGCGGATGAGCAGTTCTTC. Amino acid sequence: CSVERRFGADEQFF.

This clonotype was picked up a small number of times. V and J are TRBV5-1 and TRBJ1-3, with D unresolved. Per germline, CDR1 SGHRS and CDR2 YFSETQ. V lost 3 bases to trimming and J lost 1 base, with 14 bases between them. The CDR3 runs 16 residues. Written as DNA, the CDR3 is TGCGCCAGCAGCTCCCAGTCTTTGGGGTCTGGAAACACCATATATTTT. This codes for CASSSQSLGSGNTIYF. Looking up the rest from reference TRBV5-1 and TRBJ1-3 gives the full variable domain: KAGVTQTPRYLIKTRGQQVTLSCSPISGHRSVSWYQQTPGQGLQFLFEYFSETQRNKGNFPGRFSGRQFSNSRSEMNVSTLELGDSALYLCASSSQSLGSGNTIYFGEGSWLTVV.

This chain connects TRBV2 to TRBJ2-5, with 10 bases lining up with TRBD1. Unmatched junction bases numbered 7, after V lost 5 bases and J lost 4 bases. Germline assignment: CDR1 SNHLY and CDR2 FYNNEI. The CDR3 covers 15 residues. CDR3 nucleotide sequence: TGTGCCAGCAGTTCTCTGACAGGGGGCGGAGAGACCCAGTACTTC. This sequence encodes CASSSLTGGGETQYF. Complete variable domain (other parts from reference TRBV2 and TRBJ2-5): EPEVTQTPSHQVTQMGQEVILRCVPISNHLYFYWYRQILGQKVEFLVSFYNNEISEKSEIFDDQFSVERPDGSNFTLKIRSTKLEDSAMYFCASSSLTGGGETQYFGPGTRLLVL.

The chain uses TRBV7-9 and TRBJ2-1; D unresolved. The CDR3 is 11 residues long. Trimming pared 3 bases from V and 10 bases from J, leaving 7 bases between. Germline lookup yields CDR1 SEHNR and CDR2 FQNEAQ (reference sequence). CDR3 sequence (DNA): TGTGCCAGCAGCTTCCTCAGGGAGCAGTTCTTC. Residues: CASSFLREQFF.

Only a few counts were recorded for this clonotype. The genes are TRBV18 and TRBJ2-7, with D unresolved. The length of the CDR3 is 13 residues. The germline V gene has CDR1 KGHSH and CDR2 LQKENI. The V gene lost 3 bases and the J gene lost 3 bases, with 9 bases spanning the gap. Written as DNA, the CDR3 is TGTGCCAGCTCACCGTACACTAACTACGAGCAGTACGTC. It encodes CASSPYTNYEQYV.

This chain links TRBV7-2 with TRBJ2-3; D is uncertain. The V gene lost 2 bases and the J gene lost 0 bases, with 15 bases spanning the gap. Germline values: CDR1 SGHTA, CDR2 FQGNSA. The CDR3 loop spans 17 amino acids. CDR3 region: CASSLYFPGTSTDTQYF. The CDR3 DNA reads as TGTGCCAGCAGCTTATATTTCCCCGGAACTAGCACAGATACGCAGTATTTT.

This chain links TRBV4-3 with TRBJ2-7; 7 bases are a match to TRBD2. This CDR3 comprises 15 residues. Germline V gives CDR1 LGHNA, CDR2 YSLEER. J gave up 2 bases and V 1 base, and 5 bases lay outside the gene matches. The CDR3 loop is CASSQGAGVPYEQYF. Here the CDR3 DNA reads TGCGCCAGCAGCCAAGGGGCGGGGGTTCCCTACGAGCAGTACTTC.

The CDR3 DNA is TGTGCCAGCAGCCTAGGCTTAGGGGCGGGGTCCGGGGAGACCCAGTACTTC. Amino acids: CASSLGLGAGSGETQYF. The J gene is TRBJ2-5, the V gene TRBV7-2; tentatively, D is TRBD2 (6 bases). Germline lookup yields CDR1 SGHTA and CDR2 FQGNSA. This CDR3 is built from 17 residues. Trimming removed 5 bases from V and 5 bases from J, with 24 bases in between.

This clonotype was counted many times. The chain employs TRBV7-2 and TRBJ2-1, with 9 bases aligning to TRBD2. Germline V gene sequence: CDR1 SGHTA, CDR2 FQGNSA. This CDR3 has 12 residues. The trim removed 0 bases at V and 13 bases at J, leaving 1 base unmatched. The CDR3 loop reads CASSLAGLAQFF. CDR3 nucleotide sequence: TGTGCCAGCAGCTTAGCGGGACTAGCTCAGTTCTTC.

This clonotype was detected only a few times. The chain uses TRBV20-1 and TRBJ1-5; unclear D gene. Per the germline V gene, CDR1 is DFQATT and CDR2 is SNEGSKA (reference sequence). This CDR3 spans 11 amino acids. Trimming took 4 bases from V and 4 from J, leaving 5 bases between them. DNA for the CDR3: TGCAGTGCTAAAACAAATCAGCCCCAGCATTTT. It encodes CSAKTNQPQHF.

This clonotype was counted between two and nine times. V gene TRBV6-5 combines with J gene TRBJ1-2, with 12 bases identical to TRBD1. J was trimmed by 2 bases and V by 5 bases; bases with no gene match: 6. The CDR3 has 16 amino acids. Germline V gene data show CDR1 as MNHEY and CDR2 as SVGAGI. Here the CDR3 reads CASSRDRGQRNYGYTF. Here the CDR3 DNA reads TGTGCCAGCAGTCGGGACAGGGGGCAAAGGAACTATGGCTACACCTTC.

This clonotype was seen a handful of times. The J gene is TRBJ2-7, the V gene TRBV5-4, with TRBD2 matching 11 bases. CDR1 is SGHNT, CDR2 YYREEE, per germline (reference sequence). V was clipped by 0 bases and J by 6 bases; unmatched bases: 11. CDR3 length: 17 residues. The CDR3: CASSLGLAGPTGGEQYF. The CDR3 DNA sequence: TGTGCCAGCAGCTTGGGACTAGCGGGGCCCACTGGAGGCGAGCAGTACTTC.